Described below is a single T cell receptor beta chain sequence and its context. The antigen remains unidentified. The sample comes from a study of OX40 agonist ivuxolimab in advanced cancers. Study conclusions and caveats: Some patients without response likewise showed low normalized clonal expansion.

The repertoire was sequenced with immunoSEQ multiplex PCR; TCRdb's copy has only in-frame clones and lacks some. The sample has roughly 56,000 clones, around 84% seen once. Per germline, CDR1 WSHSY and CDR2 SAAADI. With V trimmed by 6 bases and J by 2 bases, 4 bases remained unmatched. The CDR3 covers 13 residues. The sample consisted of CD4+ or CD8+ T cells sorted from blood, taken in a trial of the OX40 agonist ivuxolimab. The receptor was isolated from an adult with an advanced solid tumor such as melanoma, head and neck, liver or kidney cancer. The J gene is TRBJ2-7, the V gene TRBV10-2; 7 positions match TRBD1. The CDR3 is CASRGDRTYEQYF. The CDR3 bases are TGCGCCAGCAGAGGGGACAGAACCTACGAGCAGTACTTC.